The rows below give T cell receptor beta chains drawn from one sample of a study of shared clonotypes between healthy human individuals. The data were produced by immunoSEQ multiplex PCR, yet TCRdb's version contains in-frame clones alone and is incomplete. The table records around 370,000 clones, about 96% of them present only once. Specimen: memory CD8+ T cells sorted from blood. The receptor source for this set is a young man in good health. Each CDR3 is given with its conserved first and last residue. The order of the fields is D gene, V gene, J gene, clone size, CDR3 length, CDR3 protein, CDR3 DNA. D genes are given only for firm matches. Clone size appears in some rows only: once, few, many, or a class for an expanded clone.

-	TRBV7-8	TRBJ2-5	-	14	CASSLAGRQETQYF	TGTGCCAGCAGCTTAGCCGGCAGGCAAGAGACCCAGTACTTC
TRBD1	TRBV7-8	TRBJ2-7	-	12	CASSSGGREQYF	TGTGCCAGCAGCTCAGGGGGCAGGGAGCAGTACTTC
TRBD1	TRBV7-9	TRBJ2-3	-	15	CASSLPGQLADTQYF	TGTGCCAGCAGCTTACCGGGACAGCTGGCAGATACGCAGTATTTT
TRBD2	TRBV30	TRBJ2-7	-	12	CAWTSGAYEQYF	TGTGCCTGGACTAGCGGGGCCTACGAGCAGTACTTC
TRBD1	TRBV7-9	TRBJ1-3	-	16	CASSLLGTGAGNTIYF	TGTGCCAGCAGCTTACTGGGAACAGGGGCTGGAAACACCATATATTTT
TRBD2	TRBV4-1	TRBJ2-1	once	18	CASSQGTSGKAAYNEQFF	TGCGCCAGCAGCCAAGGGACTAGCGGGAAAGCCGCCTACAATGAGCAGTTCTTC
TRBD1	TRBV7-2	TRBJ2-2	-	15	CASRRTGAPPGELFF	TGTGCCAGCAGACGTACAGGGGCCCCGCCCGGGGAGCTGTTTTTT
TRBD2	TRBV27	TRBJ2-1	-	14	CASIRRAGDNEQFF	TGTGCCAGCATCCGCCGAGCGGGAGACAATGAGCAGTTCTTC
TRBD1	TRBV19	TRBJ1-1	-	14	CASSMDRGWTEAFF	TGTGCCAGTAGTATGGACAGGGGCTGGACTGAAGCTTTCTTT
-	TRBV28	TRBJ1-1	-	13	CASSLGGGIGAFF	TGTGCCAGCAGTTTAGGCGGGGGAATCGGGGCTTTCTTT
TRBD1	TRBV10-3	TRBJ2-7	-	15	CAISESARGPNEQYF	TGTGCCATCAGTGAGTCGGCCAGGGGGCCCAACGAGCAGTACTTC
-	TRBV23-1	TRBJ2-2	-	20	CASSQSISPNFDANTGELFF	TGCGCCAGCAGTCAATCGATTTCCCCCAACTTTGACGCGAACACCGGGGAGCTGTTTTTT
TRBD1	TRBV5-4	TRBJ1-3	-	14	CASSGGQSGNTIYF	TGTGCCAGCAGCGGGGGACAGTCTGGAAACACCATATATTTT
-	TRBV6-5	TRBJ2-3	-	15	CASSYGLGSTDTQYF	TGTGCCAGCAGTTACGGTTTGGGGAGCACAGATACGCAGTATTTT
-	TRBV2	TRBJ2-4	once	14	CASRGTVAKNIQYF	TGTGCCAGCAGAGGGACGGTAGCCAAAAACATTCAGTACTTC
-	TRBV4-1	TRBJ2-2	-	15	CASSQVVSTGGELFF	TGCGCCAGCAGCCAGGTCGTGAGTACCGGGGGGGAGCTGTTTTTT
-	TRBV18	TRBJ2-7	-	15	CASSPRSGETYEQYF	TGTGCCAGCTCACCGCGTAGCGGAGAGACCTACGAGCAGTACTTC
TRBD1	TRBV6-5	TRBJ1-2	-	14	CASRGTGGRYGYTF	TGTGCCAGCAGGGGGACAGGGGGACGGTATGGCTACACCTTC
-	TRBV27	TRBJ1-5	-	15	CASSLGSWSNQPQHF	TGTGCCAGCAGTTTAGGAAGTTGGAGCAATCAGCCCCAGCATTTT
-	TRBV29-1	TRBJ2-7	-	14	CSVGSHNSSYEQYF	TGCAGCGTTGGAAGCCACAACAGCTCCTACGAGCAGTACTTC
-	TRBV28	TRBJ2-7	-	15	CASSSPGANIYEQYF	TGTGCCAGCAGTTCCCCGGGGGCGAATATCTACGAGCAGTACTTC
TRBD1	TRBV5-3	TRBJ2-6	-	20	CARSLVDRGRSLSGANVLTF	TGTGCCAGAAGCTTGGTAGACAGGGGGAGGTCTCTCTCTGGGGCCAACGTCCTGACTTTC
-	TRBV5-4	TRBJ2-1	-	15	CASNLGFPSYNEQFF	TGTGCCAGCAACCTTGGATTCCCCTCCTACAATGAGCAGTTCTTC
-	TRBV28	TRBJ2-3	-	13	CASSLQGTDTQYF	TGTGCCAGCAGTTTACAGGGCACAGATACGCAGTATTTT
-	TRBV5-1	TRBJ2-7	-	12	CASSLGGDEQYF	TGCGCCAGCAGCTTGGGGGGCGACGAGCAGTACTTC
-	TRBV6-5	TRBJ2-7	-	13	CASSGGPFYEQYF	TGTGCCAGCAGTGGCGGACCATTCTACGAGCAGTACTTC
-	TRBV28	TRBJ1-5	-	13	CASSGQGGQPQHF	TGTGCCAGCAGTGGGCAGGGTGGTCAGCCCCAGCATTTT
TRBD1	TRBV2	TRBJ1-2	-	12	CASSAQGDGYTF	TGTGCCAGCAGTGCGCAGGGGGATGGCTACACCTTC
-	TRBV7-3	TRBJ2-6	once	12	CASSSGANVLTF	TGTGCCAGCAGCTCTGGGGCCAACGTCCTGACTTTC
-	TRBV5-4	TRBJ2-2	-	13	CASSFTYTGELFF	TGTGCCAGCAGCTTCACCTACACCGGGGAGCTGTTTTTT
-	TRBV19	TRBJ2-2	once	12	CASSIGGGELFF	TGTGCCAGTAGTATAGGCGGCGGGGAGCTGTTTTTT
-	TRBV5-5	TRBJ1-2	-	13	CASSLRQGVGYTF	TGTGCCAGCAGCTTGAGGCAGGGTGTTGGCTACACCTTC
TRBD1	TRBV5-5	TRBJ2-7	-	11	CASSRGQRLYF	TGTGCCAGCAGCCGGGGACAGCGGCTGTACTTC
-	TRBV30	TRBJ1-2	-	13	CAWSVGLNYGYTF	TGTGCCTGGAGTGTGGGGCTAAACTATGGCTACACCTTC
TRBD1	TRBV30	TRBJ2-1	-	15	CAWSVRDRGIDEQFF	TGTGCCTGGAGTGTTAGGGACAGGGGGATAGATGAGCAGTTCTTC
TRBD2	TRBV19	TRBJ2-1	-	14	CASSMGTSGNEQFF	TGTGCCAGTAGTATGGGGACTAGCGGGAATGAGCAGTTCTTC
TRBD2	TRBV7-8	TRBJ2-5	-	16	CASSLVRLAVRETQYF	TGTGCCAGCAGCTTAGTTCGACTAGCCGTCAGGGAGACCCAGTACTTC
-	TRBV19	TRBJ2-7	-	15	CASSMGGRFPYEQYF	TGTGCCAGTAGTATGGGGGGCCGGTTCCCATACGAGCAGTACTTC
TRBD2	TRBV7-9	TRBJ2-3	-	18	CASRPSLGLAGNTDTQYF	TGTGCCAGCCGGCCAAGTCTGGGGCTAGCGGGAAACACAGATACGCAGTATTTT
TRBD1	TRBV6-4	TRBJ2-2	-	14	CASRPGGDTGELFF	TGTGCCAGCAGACCAGGGGGCGACACCGGGGAGCTGTTTTTT
TRBD2	TRBV25-1	TRBJ2-3	-	15	CASSPSGSATDTQYF	TGTGCCAGCAGTCCTAGCGGGAGTGCAACAGATACGCAGTATTTT
-	TRBV10-3	TRBJ2-7	-	14	CAISLVGSFYEQYF	TGTGCCATCAGTTTGGTCGGGTCCTTCTACGAGCAGTACTTC
-	TRBV7-9	TRBJ2-4	-	18	CASSLERGTAKRYNIQYF	TGTGCCAGCAGCTTAGAGAGGGGGACCGCCAAGCGGTATAACATTCAGTACTTC
-	TRBV19	TRBJ1-5	-	14	CASREHTNHQPQHF	TGTGCCAGTAGGGAACACACAAATCATCAGCCCCAGCATTTT
-	TRBV5-1	TRBJ2-7	-	15	CASSLVTTSSYEQYF	TGCGCCAGCAGCTTGGTGACGACTAGCTCCTACGAGCAGTACTTC
TRBD2	TRBV5-1	TRBJ2-1	-	13	CASQASGGNEQFF	TGCGCCAGCCAGGCTAGCGGAGGAAATGAGCAGTTCTTC
TRBD2	TRBV11-2	TRBJ2-3	-	14	CASSPGLATDTQYF	TGTGCCAGCAGCCCGGGACTAGCCACAGATACGCAGTATTTT
-	TRBV23-1	TRBJ2-1	-	14	CASISGSLLNEQFF	TGCGCCAGCATATCTGGGTCCCTGCTTAATGAGCAGTTCTTC
TRBD2	TRBV7-9	TRBJ2-7	-	14	CASSQTSGAYEQYF	TGTGCCAGCAGCCAGACTAGCGGAGCCTACGAGCAGTACTTC
-	TRBV7-9	TRBJ2-7	-	11	CASSLHYEQYF	TGTGCCAGCAGCTTACACTACGAGCAGTACTTC
-	TRBV28	TRBJ2-7	-	15	CASSFQGGGPWEQYF	TGTGCCAGCAGTTTTCAAGGGGGAGGGCCTTGGGAGCAGTACTTC
-	TRBV30	TRBJ2-1	-	12	CAWGLGGNEQFF	TGTGCCTGGGGATTGGGTGGCAATGAGCAGTTCTTC
-	TRBV6-4	TRBJ2-2	-	14	CASSRRANTGELFF	TGTGCCAGCAGTCGACGGGCGAACACCGGGGAGCTGTTTTTT
TRBD2	TRBV7-9	TRBJ2-1	-	16	CASSPRLAGGTNEQFF	TGTGCCAGCAGCCCCCGACTAGCGGGAGGGACCAATGAGCAGTTCTTC